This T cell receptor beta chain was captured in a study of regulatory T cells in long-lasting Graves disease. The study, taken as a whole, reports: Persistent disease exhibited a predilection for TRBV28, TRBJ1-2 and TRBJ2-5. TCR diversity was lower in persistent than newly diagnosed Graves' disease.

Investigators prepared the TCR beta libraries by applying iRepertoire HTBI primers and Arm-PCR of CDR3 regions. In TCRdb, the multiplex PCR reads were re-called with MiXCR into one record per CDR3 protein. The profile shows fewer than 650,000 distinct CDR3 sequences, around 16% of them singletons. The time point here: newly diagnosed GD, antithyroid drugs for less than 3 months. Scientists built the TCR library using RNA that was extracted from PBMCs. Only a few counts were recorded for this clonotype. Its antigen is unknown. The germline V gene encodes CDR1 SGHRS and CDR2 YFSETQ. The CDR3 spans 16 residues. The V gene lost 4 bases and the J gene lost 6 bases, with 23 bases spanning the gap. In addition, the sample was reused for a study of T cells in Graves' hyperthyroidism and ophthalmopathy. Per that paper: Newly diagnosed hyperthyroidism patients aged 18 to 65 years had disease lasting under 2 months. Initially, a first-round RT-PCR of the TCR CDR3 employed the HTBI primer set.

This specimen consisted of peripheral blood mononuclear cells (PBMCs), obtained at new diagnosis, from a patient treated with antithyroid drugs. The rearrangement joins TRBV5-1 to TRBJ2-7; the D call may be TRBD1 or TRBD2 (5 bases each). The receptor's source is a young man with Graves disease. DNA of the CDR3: TGCGCCAGCAGCCTAAGCACGAATTCGGGGCCGCGCGAGCAGTACTTC. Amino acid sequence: CASSLSTNSGPREQYF.